Shown below are 6 T cell receptor beta chains from a single sample sequenced in a study of shared clonotypes between healthy human individuals. Profiled with immunoSEQ multiplex PCR; TCRdb holds only in-frame clones, not every one. The sample records approximately 500,000 clones, about 95% being singletons. Material: naive CD4+ T cells sorted from blood. Sample subset: CD45RA+ positively selected. These receptors were collected from a woman between 25 and 40 years old in good health.

The chain uses TRBV28 and TRBJ2-7; 7 bases align to TRBD2. Germline lookup yields CDR1 MDHEN and CDR2 SYDVKM. The CDR3 has 17 amino acids. V shed 5 bases, J shed 2 bases, and the junction held 15 bases outside the gene matches. CDR3: CASSTPLGGGRTYEQYF. The CDR3 DNA is TGTGCCAGCAGTACCCCCCTTGGCGGGGGTAGGACCTACGAGCAGTACTTC.

This sequence joins TRBV11-3 and TRBJ2-1, with D possibly being TRBD2 (5 bases). CDR1 is SGHNT and CDR2 is YENEEA in the germline V gene. The CDR3 contains 13 residues. The V end lost 1 base, the J end lost 8 bases, and 9 bases lay between the germline ends. CDR3 sequence reads: CASSLGEIDEQFF. The CDR3 nucleotides read TGTGCCAGCAGCTTAGGGGAGATAGATGAGCAGTTCTTC.

The rearrangement links TRBV7-2 to TRBJ2-1; a weak D match, TRBD2 (6 bases). The CDR3 loop spans 13 amino acids. Germline assignment: CDR1 SGHTA and CDR2 FQGNSA. Deletions cut 6 bases from V and 4 bases from J, with 10 bases between. CDR3: CASREGAYNEQFF. In DNA, the CDR3 is TGTGCCAGCAGGGAGGGCGCATACAATGAGCAGTTCTTC.

The V gene is TRBV20-1, the J gene TRBJ2-3; the D is unclear. CDR3 length equals 11 residues. Germline V gene lookup returns CDR1 DFQATT and CDR2 SNEGSKA (reference sequence). The ends were cut back, 4 bases at V and 2 bases at J, with 4 bases in the middle. CDR3 protein: CSAIHTDTQYF. Written as DNA, the CDR3 is TGCAGTGCTATCCACACAGATACGCAGTATTTT.

V is TRBV5-4 and J is TRBJ1-6; 7 positions agree with TRBD1. Germline CDR1 is SGHNT and CDR2 is YYREEE (reference sequence). V was clipped by 4 bases and J by 5 bases; unmatched bases: 9. The CDR3 sequence is 16 residues long. The CDR3 loop is CASSPDRVRDNSPLHF. DNA of the CDR3: TGTGCCAGCAGCCCAGACAGGGTGCGGGATAATTCACCCCTCCACTTT.

The chain couples TRBV10-3 to TRBJ2-3; no firm D call. This CDR3 has 14 amino acids. The germline V gene encodes CDR1 ENHRY and CDR2 SYGVKD. V lost 1 base and J lost 2, with 7 bases in between. The CDR3 DNA reads TGTGCCATCAGTGAGTTACCGGACACAGATACGCAGTATTTT. Translated: CAISELPDTDTQYF.